One and the same sample provided the 16 T cell receptor beta chains below, sequenced in a study of technical replicates of blood from a few donors. Data came from immunoSEQ multiplex PCR; TCRdb stores just in-frame clones and leaves some out. Of 60,000 to 75,000 clones in the sample, under 98% were seen once. Sample: T cells isolated from PBMCs. The origin of the receptors is a human donor in good health.

This chain connects TRBV7-2 to TRBJ1-2; 7 positions agree with TRBD1. The J segment lost 8 bases and the V segment lost 5 bases, leaving 11 bases of the junction unmatched. There are 14 residues in the CDR3. The germline gives CDR1 SGHTA, CDR2 FQGNSA. The CDR3 reads CASSPERGLGGYTF. CDR3 bases: TGTGCCAGCAGCCCGGAAAGGGGGCTCGGGGGCTACACCTTC.

This chain joins TRBV28 and TRBJ2-7, with D possibly being TRBD1 (5 bases). This CDR3 comprises 15 residues. V was trimmed by 1 base and J by 2 bases, leaving 12 bases between them. In germline, CDR1 is MDHEN, CDR2 SYDVKM. The DNA of the CDR3 is TGTGCCAGCAGTTTATTTCAGGGTCATACCTACGAGCAGTACTTC. Translation gives CASSLFQGHTYEQYF.

This sequence joins TRBV13 and TRBJ2-7; D possibly corresponds to TRBD1 (6 bases). Between the trimmed V and J ends, which lost 5 bases and 2 bases, there was a span of 16 bases. This CDR3 has 15 residues. Germline CDR1 PRHDT, CDR2 FYEKMQ (reference sequence). The CDR3 reads CASSLSQGRAYEQYF. CDR3 nucleotides: TGTGCCAGCAGCCTCTCACAGGGTCGAGCCTACGAGCAGTACTTC.

The rearrangement joins TRBV7-2 to TRBJ2-2, with D tentatively TRBD2 (6 bases). The length of the CDR3 is 13 residues. Trimming removed 4 bases at V and 6 bases at J, with 9 bases between. CDR1 and CDR2 from the germline V gene are SGHTA and FQGNSA. The CDR3 protein is CASSYGEAGELFF. CDR3 nucleotides: TGTGCCAGCAGCTACGGGGAGGCCGGGGAGCTGTTTTTT.

The chain employs TRBV4-1 and TRBJ2-1, with 8 bases lining up with TRBD2. The CDR3 extends over 15 amino acids. CDR1 is MGHRA and CDR2 is YSYEKL in the germline V gene. J gave up 4 bases and V 0 bases, and 2 bases lay outside the gene matches. The CDR3 here is CASSQDPSGYNEQFF. CDR3 DNA: TGCGCCAGCAGCCAAGATCCTAGCGGGTACAATGAGCAGTTCTTC.

This chain connects TRBV7-9 to TRBJ1-1; no clear D. Germline V CDR1 and CDR2: SEHNR, FQNEAQ (reference sequence). Trimming took 1 base from V and 7 from J, leaving 7 bases between them. The CDR3 has 12 amino acids. CDR3 DNA: TGTGCCAGCAGCTTAGTGCGCGGTGAAGCTTTCTTT. Residues: CASSLVRGEAFF.

The rearrangement uses TRBV7-2 and TRBJ1-1, with D possibly being TRBD1 (5 bases). The length of the CDR3 is 14 residues. Trimming shortened V by 2 bases and J by 2 bases, and 9 bases separated the two germline ends. Germline V lookup: CDR1 SGHTA, CDR2 FQGNSA. The CDR3 DNA reads TGTGCCAGCAGCTTAAGGACAAAAAACACTGAAGCTTTCTTT. Protein: CASSLRTKNTEAFF. Drawing the rest from reference TRBV7-2 and TRBJ1-1, the complete variable domain is GAGVSQSPSNKVTEKGKDVELRCDPISGHTALYWYRQSLGQGLEFLIYFQGNSAPDKSGLPSDRFSAERTGGSVSTLTIQRTQQEDSAVYLCASSLRTKNTEAFFGQGTRLTVV.

This clone has a single count. This chain links TRBV5-1 with TRBJ1-1, with D tentatively TRBD1 (5 bases). Germline CDR1 SGHRS, CDR2 YFSETQ. V lost 4 bases and J 0 bases, leaving 13 bases between the germline ends. This CDR3 region has 15 residues. In nucleotides, the CDR3 is TGCGCCAGCAGCCCCATGACAGAGATGAACACTGAAGCTTTCTTT. Translated, it gives CASSPMTEMNTEAFF. Based on the CDR3 plus reference TRBV5-1 and TRBJ1-1, the full variable domain is KAGVTQTPRYLIKTRGQQVTLSCSPISGHRSVSWYQQTPGQGLQFLFEYFSETQRNKGNFPGRFSGRQFSNSRSEMNVSTLELGDSALYLCASSPMTEMNTEAFFGQGTRLTVV.

This chain links TRBV11-2 with TRBJ2-1; D unresolved. The CDR3 consists of 12 residues. Trimming stripped 6 bases from V and 10 bases from J, with 13 bases between. CDR1 SGHAT and CDR2 FQNNGV come from the germline V gene. The CDR3 coding sequence is TGTGCCAGCAGGTATACTTTACGGGAGCAGTTCTTC. Translating it yields CASRYTLREQFF.

This chain uses TRBV4-2 with TRBJ2-7, with a possible D match to TRBD2 (5 bases). The CDR3 spans 16 residues. Looked up from germline, CDR1 is LGHNA and CDR2 is YNFKEQ. Trimming left V 0 bases short and J 5 bases short, with 17 bases between. CDR3 residues: CASSQDLGILENEQYF. CDR3 nucleotides: TGTGCCAGCAGCCAAGATCTCGGGATCCTTGAAAACGAGCAGTACTTC.

The genes are TRBV19 and TRBJ1-2, with D possibly matching TRBD1 (6 bases). The V end was cut by 8 bases, the J end by 5 bases, with 12 bases between. This CDR3 is built from 12 residues. Germline-derived CDR1 and CDR2 are LNHDA and SQIVND (reference sequence). The CDR3 spells CASADRTYGYTF. In DNA form, the CDR3 reads TGTGCCAGTGCCGACAGGACGTATGGCTACACCTTC.

This clone was observed a single time. The chain combines TRBV19 with TRBJ2-7, with a possible D match to TRBD2 (6 bases). The CDR3 is 16 amino acids. The germline V gene encodes CDR1 LNHDA and CDR2 SQIVND (reference sequence). Between the trimmed V and J ends, which lost 3 bases and 5 bases, there was a span of 20 bases. The CDR3 coding sequence is TGTGCCAGTAGTATGGTCAGACCGGGAGTCTTCCACGAGCAGTACTTC. Protein product: CASSMVRPGVFHEQYF.

The chain is built from TRBV27 and TRBJ2-7; TRBD1 might be the D (6 bases). CDR1 is MNHEY and CDR2 is SMNVEV in the germline V gene (reference sequence). V was cut by 8 bases and J by 3 bases, with 14 bases left in between. The CDR3 totals 13 residues. CDR3 sequence reads: CASAITQGYEQYF. CDR3 in DNA: TGTGCCAGCGCAATCACACAGGGCTACGAGCAGTACTTC.

The V and J genes are TRBV7-8 and TRBJ2-1; 8 positions agree with TRBD2. J was trimmed by 9 bases and V by 3 bases; bases with no gene match: 10. This CDR3 is built from 15 residues. Germline CDR1 is SGHVS and CDR2 is FQNEAQ. The CDR3 region is CASSFPLAGLSEQFF. DNA for the CDR3: TGTGCCAGCAGCTTTCCGCTAGCGGGTTTGAGTGAGCAGTTCTTC.

The V call is TRBV6-5, the J call TRBJ1-1, with D possibly matching TRBD1 (6 bases). The length of the CDR3 is 12 residues. Trimming removed 4 bases from V and 5 bases from J, with 8 bases in between. CDR1 and CDR2 (germline): MNHEY, SVGAGI. The CDR3 loop reads CASSSTGTEAFF. The CDR3 DNA reads TGTGCCAGCAGTTCGACAGGAACTGAAGCTTTCTTT.

The V and J genes are TRBV11-3 and TRBJ1-3, with no clear D. Trimming left V 2 bases short and J 2 bases short, with 7 bases between. This CDR3 is 14 amino acids long. Germline V gene data show CDR1 as SGHNT and CDR2 as YENEEA. The CDR3 coding sequence is TGTGCCAGCAGCTTATTTCCAGCTGGAAACACCATATATTTT. It codes for CASSLFPAGNTIYF.